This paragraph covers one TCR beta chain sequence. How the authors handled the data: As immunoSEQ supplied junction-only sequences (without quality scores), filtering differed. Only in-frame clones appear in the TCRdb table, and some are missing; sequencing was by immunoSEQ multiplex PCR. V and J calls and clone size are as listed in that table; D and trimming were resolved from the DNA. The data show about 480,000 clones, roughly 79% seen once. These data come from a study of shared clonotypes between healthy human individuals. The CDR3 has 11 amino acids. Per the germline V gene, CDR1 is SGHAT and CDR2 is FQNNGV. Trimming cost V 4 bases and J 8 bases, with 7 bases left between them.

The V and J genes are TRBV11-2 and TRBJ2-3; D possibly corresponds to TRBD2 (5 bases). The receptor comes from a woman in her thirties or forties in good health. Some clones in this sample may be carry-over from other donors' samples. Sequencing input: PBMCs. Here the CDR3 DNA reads TGTGCCAGCAGCTCTGGAGGTACGCAGTATTTT. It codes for CASSSGGTQYF.